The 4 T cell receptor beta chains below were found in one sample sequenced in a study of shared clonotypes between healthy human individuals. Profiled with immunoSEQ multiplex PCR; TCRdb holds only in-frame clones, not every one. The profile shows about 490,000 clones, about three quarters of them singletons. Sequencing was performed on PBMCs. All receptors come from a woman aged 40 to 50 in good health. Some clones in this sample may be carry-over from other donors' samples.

The CDR3 reads CSAAVAGGFGNEQFF. The CDR3 coding sequence is TGCAGCGCTGCTGTAGCGGGAGGGTTTGGGAATGAGCAGTTCTTC. This chain uses TRBV29-1 with TRBJ2-1, with TRBD2 identical over 11 bases. The CDR3 sequence is 15 residues long. Per the germline V gene, CDR1 is SQVTM and CDR2 is ANQGSEA. Trimming cost V 7 bases and J 7 bases; bases outside gene matches: 12.

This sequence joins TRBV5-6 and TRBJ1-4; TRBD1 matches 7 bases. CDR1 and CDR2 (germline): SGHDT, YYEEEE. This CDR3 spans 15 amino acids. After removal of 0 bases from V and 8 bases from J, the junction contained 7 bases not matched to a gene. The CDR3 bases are TGTGCCAGCAGCTTGGCCGGGACAGCTGGGGAAAAACTGTTTTTT. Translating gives CASSLAGTAGEKLFF. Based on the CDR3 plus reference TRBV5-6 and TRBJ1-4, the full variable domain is DAGVTQSPTHLIKTRGQQVTLRCSPKSGHDTVSWYQQALGQGPQFIFQYYEEEERQRGNFPDRFSGHQFPNYSSELNVNALLLGDSALYLCASSLAGTAGEKLFFGSGTQLSVL.

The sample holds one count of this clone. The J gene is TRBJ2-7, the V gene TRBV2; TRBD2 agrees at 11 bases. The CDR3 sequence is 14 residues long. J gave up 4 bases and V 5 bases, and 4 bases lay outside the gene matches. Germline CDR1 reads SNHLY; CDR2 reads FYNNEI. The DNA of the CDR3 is TGTGCCAGCAGTCCCCTAGCGGGAGGATACGAGCAGTACTTC. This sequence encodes CASSPLAGGYEQYF.

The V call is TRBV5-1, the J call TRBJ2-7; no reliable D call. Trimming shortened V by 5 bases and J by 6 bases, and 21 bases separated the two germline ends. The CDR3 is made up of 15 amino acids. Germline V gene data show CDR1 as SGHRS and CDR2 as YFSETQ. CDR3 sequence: CASRGTVQALGEQYF. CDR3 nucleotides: TGCGCCAGCAGGGGTACTGTGCAAGCCCTAGGCGAGCAGTACTTC.